The clone carrying this TCR beta chain was detected only once. In the original analysis: Amplifying reference gene primers gave estimates of nucleated cell counts. This table comes from immunoSEQ multiplex PCR, and its TCRdb copy is limited to in-frame clones, with some not included. The DNA was the basis for D and trimming; V, J and clone size are from that table. Of 150,000 to 200,000 clones listed, roughly nine tenths are singletons. These data belong to a study of blood T cell repertoires in COVID-19. Germline values: CDR1 SNHLY, CDR2 FYNNEI. CDR3 length: 13 amino acids. Trimming removed 6 bases from V and 4 bases from J; junction bases left unmatched: 3.

This chain links TRBV2 with TRBJ1-5; 7 bases map to TRBD1. This sequence originates from a man between 60 and 70 years old with active or convalescent COVID-19. Sequenced input: peripheral blood. DNA for the CDR3: TGTGCCAGCAGCTTGGGACAGAATCAGCCCCAGCATTTT. It yields the protein CASSLGQNQPQHF.